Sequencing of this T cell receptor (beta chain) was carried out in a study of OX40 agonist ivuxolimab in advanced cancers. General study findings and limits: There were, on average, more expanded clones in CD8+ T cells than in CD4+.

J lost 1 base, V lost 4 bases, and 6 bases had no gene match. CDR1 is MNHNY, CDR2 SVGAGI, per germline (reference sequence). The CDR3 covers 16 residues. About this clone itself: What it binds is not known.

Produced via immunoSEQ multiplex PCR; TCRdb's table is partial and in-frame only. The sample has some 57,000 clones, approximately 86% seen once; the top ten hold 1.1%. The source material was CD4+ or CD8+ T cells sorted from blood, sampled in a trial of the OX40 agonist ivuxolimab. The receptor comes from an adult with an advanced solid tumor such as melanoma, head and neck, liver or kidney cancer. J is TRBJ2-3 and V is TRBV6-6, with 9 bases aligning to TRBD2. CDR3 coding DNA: TGTGCCAGCAGTTTCCCCGCTAGCGGGGGCACAGATACGCAGTATTTT. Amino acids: CASSFPASGGTDTQYF.